These 30 T cell receptor beta chains share one sample of origin, sequenced in a study of blood T cells in healthy people across ages. It was with a sample-barcoded 5' primer and a J-beta primer mix that a second PCR of roughly 6 to 11 cycles was run. TCRdb redid the calling of the 5' RACE reads with MiXCR, one entry per CDR3 protein. The sample has approximately 1,700,000 distinct CDR3 sequences; around 42% are singletons. Sequences were obtained from blood. These receptors were collected from a human donor in good health.

J is TRBJ1-1 and V is TRBV7-9; no definite D call. V lost 5 bases to trimming and J lost 11 bases, with 12 bases between them. Germline CDR1 reads SEHNR; CDR2 reads FQNEAQ (reference sequence). The CDR3 totals 11 residues. CDR3 nucleotides: TGTGCCAGCAGCCTCATAGGTTCGGCTTTCTTT. Translating it yields CASSLIGSAFF.

This clonotype was picked up a small number of times. The V gene is TRBV5-1, the J gene TRBJ1-2, with a tentative D call TRBD1 (5 bases). The germline CDR1 and CDR2 sequences are SGHRS and YFSETQ. V lost 0 bases to trimming and J lost 5 bases, with 11 bases between them. This CDR3 contains 14 residues. The CDR3: CASSLDIGTYGYTF. The CDR3, as DNA: TGCGCCAGCAGCTTGGATATCGGGACGTATGGCTACACCTTC.

Concerning this clonotype: The junction and the germline gene differ at one end; a read error may be behind it. CDR3 loop: CASSYQGSGADVLTF. The CDR3 region has the DNA TGTGCCAGCAGCTACCAGGGCTCTGGGGCCGACGTCCTGACTTTC. The chain has TRBV7-2 and TRBJ2-6; D might be TRBD1 (5 bases). This CDR3 has 15 residues. Germline V gene data show CDR1 as SGHTA and CDR2 as FQGNSA.

The genes are TRBV5-1 and TRBJ2-4, with TRBD2 matching 9 bases. The J call is in doubt because the DNA end fits TRBJ2-7 better. Germline values: CDR1 SGHRS, CDR2 YFSETQ. There are 17 residues in the CDR3. Here the CDR3 DNA reads TGCGCCAGCAGCTTTACGAGCGGGGGGTCTCTCTCCTACGAGCAGTACTTC. This gives the protein CASSFTSGGSLSYEQYF.

There are a few counts of this clonotype. The rearrangement links TRBV7-2 to TRBJ1-5; D gene uncertain. Per the germline V gene, CDR1 is SGHTA and CDR2 is FQGNSA. This CDR3 is 15 amino acids long. Trimming pared 5 bases from V and 4 bases from J, leaving 15 bases between. Written as DNA, the CDR3 is TGTGCCAGCAGCGTACGATTGGGGTCAAATCAGCCCCAGCATTTT. The encoded protein is CASSVRLGSNQPQHF. Complete variable domain (other parts from reference TRBV7-2 and TRBJ1-5): GAGVSQSPSNKVTEKGKDVELRCDPISGHTALYWYRQSLGQGLEFLIYFQGNSAPDKSGLPSDRFSAERTGGSVSTLTIQRTQQEDSAVYLCASSVRLGSNQPQHFGDGTRLSIL.

This clonotype was seen more than once but under ten times. The gene calls are TRBV29-1 and TRBJ1-2; 10 bases match TRBD1. The germline CDR1 and CDR2 sequences are SQVTM and ANQGSEA. J lost 8 bases, V lost 6 bases, and 15 bases had no gene match. The length of the CDR3 is 15 residues. The CDR3 coding sequence is TGCAGCGTCTACGGGACAGGGGCATCGGAGCGGGGCTACACCTTC. This gives the protein CSVYGTGASERGYTF.

This clonotype was observed a few times. The chain recombines TRBV20-1 with TRBJ1-5, with no clear D. The CDR3 has 15 residues. Germline CDR1 is DFQATT and CDR2 is SNEGSKA (reference sequence). Trimming cost V 4 bases and J 1 base, with 14 bases left between them. Here the CDR3 reads CSATRRVSSNQPQHF. The CDR3 DNA is TGCAGTGCTACCAGGCGGGTAAGCAGCAATCAGCCCCAGCATTTT.

CDR3 region: CASSIQGETQYF. DNA of the CDR3: TGTGCCAGCAGCATTCAGGGAGAGACCCAGTACTTC. The chain recombines TRBV2 with TRBJ2-5; D may be TRBD1 (5 bases). This CDR3 spans 12 amino acids. Trimming took 6 bases from V and 4 from J, leaving 9 bases between them. From germline, CDR1 is SNHLY and CDR2 FYNNEI.

This clonotype was detected a few times. The chain recombines TRBV11-3 with TRBJ1-2, with 8 positions matching TRBD1. Per germline, CDR1 SGHNT and CDR2 YENEEA. The V gene end was trimmed by 7 bases and the J gene end by 2 bases; junction bases not matched to a gene: 3. The CDR3 covers 13 residues. This chain's CDR3 is CASTDRGNYGYTF. The CDR3 DNA is TGTGCCAGCACCGACAGGGGAAACTATGGCTACACCTTC.

Many counts were recorded for this clonotype. The CDR3 coding sequence is TGCGCCAGCAGCTCGATGGCGAGCTCCTACAATGAGCAGTTCTTC. Residues: CASSSMASSYNEQFF. This chain connects TRBV5-1 to TRBJ2-1; D call uncertain. This CDR3 is built from 15 residues. Trimming removed 3 bases from V and 0 bases from J, with 10 bases in between. Germline CDR1 is SGHRS and CDR2 is YFSETQ.

This clonotype was seen more than once but under ten times. The chain combines TRBV4-3 with TRBJ2-3; 8 bases line up with TRBD2. CDR3 length: 14 amino acids. Germline V CDR1 and CDR2: LGHNA, YSLEER. V trimming: 1 base; J trimming: 6 bases; junction bases outside the gene matches: 3. CDR3 in DNA: TGCGCCAGCAGCCAAGTCGGGGGGGGGGATACGCAGTATTTT. Its protein product is CASSQVGGGDTQYF.

The genes are TRBV5-5 and TRBJ2-1; unclear D gene. This CDR3 is built from 14 residues. Germline CDR1 is SGHKS and CDR2 is YYEKEE (reference sequence). Trimming removed 4 bases from V and 3 bases from J, with 11 bases in between. The CDR3 DNA sequence: TGTGCCAGCAGCGACGACTCGGGCTACAATGAGCAGTTCTTC. It codes for CASSDDSGYNEQFF. The full variable domain, its missing parts supplied by reference TRBV5-5 and TRBJ2-1, is DAGVTQSPTHLIKTRGQQVTLRCSPISGHKSVSWYQQVLGQGPQFIFQYYEKEERGRGNFPDRFSARQFPNYSSELNVNALLLGDSALYLCASSDDSGYNEQFFGPGTRLTVL.

The chain employs TRBV20-1 and TRBJ1-1, with a weak D call TRBD1 (5 bases). Germline V gene lookup returns CDR1 DFQATT and CDR2 SNEGSKA (reference sequence). The CDR3 totals 11 residues. Deletions cut 5 bases from V and 8 bases from J, with 12 bases between. Here the CDR3 DNA reads TGCAGTGCTGCATGGGCAGGGGAAGCTTTCTTT. It codes for CSAAWAGEAFF.

This clonotype occurred a few times. This chain joins TRBV20-1 and TRBJ1-2; the D is unclear. There are 13 residues in the CDR3. The V end was cut by 3 bases, the J end by 5 bases, with 13 bases between. Germline CDR1 DFQATT, CDR2 SNEGSKA (reference sequence). CDR3 sequence: CSASLSPRYGYTF. The CDR3 DNA reads as TGCAGTGCTAGCTTATCCCCCAGATATGGCTACACCTTC.

The genes are TRBV5-1 and TRBJ1-1; D uncertain. Per the germline V gene, CDR1 is SGHRS and CDR2 is YFSETQ. The CDR3 consists of 14 residues. V lost 0 bases, J lost 3 bases, and 9 bases lay in between. The CDR3 reads CASSLVGDDTEAFF. As DNA, the CDR3 is TGCGCCAGCAGCTTGGTCGGGGATGACACTGAAGCTTTCTTT.

This chain links TRBV7-8 with TRBJ2-1; D is ambiguous. V gave up 2 bases and J gave up 1 base, with 12 bases separating them. The CDR3 extends over 16 amino acids. CDR1 is SGHVS, CDR2 FQNEAQ, per germline. The CDR3 DNA follows: TGTGCCAGCAGCTTAATGATGGTCGGGTCCTACAATGAGCAGTTCTTC. It translates to CASSLMMVGSYNEQFF.

A few counts support this clonotype. The V call is TRBV28, the J call TRBJ2-3, with 11 bases matching TRBD2. The ends lost 6 bases at V and 5 bases at J; junction bases unmatched: 7. Germline loops: CDR1 MDHEN, CDR2 SYDVKM. CDR3 length: 15 residues. The DNA for the CDR3 is TGTGCCAGCAGCCGCACTAGCGGGGGAGGAGATACGCAGTATTTT. Its protein product is CASSRTSGGGDTQYF.

The chain links TRBV5-1 to TRBJ2-3; D remains unclear. The V gene lost 1 base and the J gene lost 5 bases, with 11 bases spanning the gap. The CDR3 has 14 residues. Looked up from germline, CDR1 is SGHRS and CDR2 is YFSETQ. CDR3 sequence: CASSLSTKGDTQYF. CDR3 coding DNA: TGCGCCAGCAGCTTGTCCACAAAAGGAGATACGCAGTATTTT.

This clonotype was counted a single time. The rearrangement uses TRBV6-2 or TRBV6-3 and TRBJ2-1; D not certain. The DNA matches TRBJ2-7 better at its end, which makes the J call doubtful. The CDR3 has 14 residues. Germline V gives CDR1 MNHEY, CDR2 SVGEGT. The CDR3 sequence: CASRASGRSYEQYF. The CDR3 nucleotides are TGTGCCAGCAGAGCCTCCGGCAGAAGCTACGAGCAGTACTTC.

The CDR3 sequence: CASSPDTGTKYGYTF. CDR3 DNA sequence: TGTGCCAGCAGCCCAGATACCGGGACAAAGTATGGCTACACCTTC. This rearrangement joins TRBV12-3 or TRBV12-4 to TRBJ1-2; maybe TRBD1 (6 bases). Trimming removed 6 bases from V and 5 bases from J, with 19 bases in between. The CDR3 spans 15 residues.

CDR3 sequence: CASSLRGGGTGNEQFF. DNA of the CDR3: TGTGCCAGCAGCTTAAGAGGCGGGGGGACAGGGAATGAGCAGTTCTTC. V usage is TRBV7-3 and J usage is TRBJ2-1; tentative D call: TRBD1 (9 bases). Trimming removed 1 base from V and 7 bases from J, with 17 bases in between. CDR1 and CDR2 from the germline V gene are SGHTA and FQGTGA. The CDR3 sequence is 16 residues long. The complete variable domain, with remaining parts taken from reference TRBV7-3 and TRBJ2-1, reads GAGVSQTPSNKVTEKGKYVELRCDPISGHTALYWYRQSLGQGPEFLIYFQGTGAADDSGLPNDRFFAVRPEGSVSTLKIQRTERGDSAVYLCASSLRGGGTGNEQFFGPGTRLTVL.

This chain links TRBV4-1 with TRBJ1-2, with TRBD1 matching 8 bases. V was pared by 1 base and J by 6 bases, with 4 bases of the junction left unmatched. CDR3 length equals 14 residues. Germline V lookup: CDR1 MGHRA, CDR2 YSYEKL. The CDR3: CASSQGDRKDGYTF. The DNA for the CDR3 is TGCGCCAGCAGCCAAGGGGACAGGAAGGATGGCTACACCTTC.

The chain uses TRBV7-6 and TRBJ1-4, with D possibly TRBD1 on 5 matching bases. V lost 3 bases, J lost 4 bases, and 9 bases lay in between. The germline V gene encodes CDR1 SGHVS and CDR2 FNYEAQ. This CDR3 has 14 amino acids. The CDR3 region has the DNA TGTGCCAGCAGCTTTGGGGGGTATAATGAAAAACTGTTTTTT. This translates into CASSFGGYNEKLFF.

The DNA for the CDR3 is TGTGCCAGCAGCCAATATACAGGGGCGAGCTCCTACGAGCAGTACTTC. Amino acid sequence: CASSQYTGASSYEQYF. This chain uses TRBV14 with TRBJ2-7, with TRBD1 matching over 7 bases. J lost 0 bases, V lost 2 bases, and 7 bases had no gene match. The CDR3 is 16 amino acids. Germline V gene sequence: CDR1 SGHDN, CDR2 FVKESK.

The genes are TRBV7-9 and TRBJ2-3, with D hard to call. Per the germline V gene, CDR1 is SEHNR and CDR2 is FQNEAQ (reference sequence). V was clipped by 3 bases and J by 0 bases, with 7 bases between them. The CDR3 is 14 amino acids. The CDR3 region has the DNA TGTGCCAGCAGCTTTGAGTTTAGCACAGATACGCAGTATTTT. This codes for CASSFEFSTDTQYF.

This clonotype was seen a single time. The J gene is TRBJ2-3, the V gene TRBV13; D call uncertain. CDR3 size: 15 residues. V lost 2 bases and J 2 bases, leaving 11 bases between the germline ends. The germline CDR1 and CDR2 sequences are PRHDT and FYEKMQ (reference sequence). The CDR3, as DNA: TGTGCCAGCAGCTTACCCCGACAACACACAGATACGCAGTATTTT. It codes for CASSLPRQHTDTQYF.

There are a few counts of this clonotype. This chain joins TRBV6-6 and TRBJ2-3; D perhaps matches TRBD2 (6 bases). Germline V gene data show CDR1 as MNHNY and CDR2 as SVGAGI (reference sequence). Trimming removed 7 bases from V and 2 bases from J, with 16 bases in between. This CDR3 contains 15 residues. CDR3 in DNA: TGTGCCAGCACTCCTGTGGGGGGTTACACAGATACGCAGTATTTT. It specifies CASTPVGGYTDTQYF.

This clonotype showed up just a few times. This chain connects TRBV6-2 or TRBV6-3 to TRBJ2-7; weak D call: TRBD1 (5 bases). Germline assignment: CDR1 MNHEY and CDR2 SVGEGT. The germline V and J ends were trimmed by 0 bases and 3 bases, with 12 bases remaining between them. CDR3 length: 15 amino acids. The CDR3 nucleotides are TGTGCCAGCAGTTACTCGACAGCCGTGGGCTACGAGCAGTACTTC. Its protein is CASSYSTAVGYEQYF.

The chain has TRBV5-5 and TRBJ1-4; no reliable D call. This CDR3 region has 17 residues. CDR1 is SGHKS, CDR2 YYEKEE, per germline (reference sequence). V gave up 7 bases and J gave up 0 bases, with 19 bases separating them. This CDR3 is CASGFTQNLATNEKLFF. The CDR3 nucleotides read TGTGCCAGCGGGTTCACCCAAAACCTGGCAACTAATGAAAAACTGTTTTTT.

The chain uses TRBV29-1 and TRBJ1-1, with D unclear. Trimming left V 5 bases short and J 1 base short, with 14 bases between. Germline loops: CDR1 SQVTM, CDR2 ANQGSEA. The CDR3 runs 14 residues. The CDR3 DNA reads TGCAGCGTTAATCTGAGGCTTTCGAACACTGAAGCTTTCTTT. It specifies CSVNLRLSNTEAFF.